A single sample is the source of the 5 T cell receptor beta chains below, sequenced in a study of regulatory T cells in long-lasting Graves disease. This sample's time point: newly diagnosed GD, antithyroid drugs for less than 3 months. The TCR library was made from RNA extracted from PBMCs. In building TCR beta libraries, iRepertoire HTBI primers were used together with Arm-PCR of CDR3 regions. Via MiXCR, TCRdb re-called the multiplex PCR reads, giving one row per CDR3 protein. Among about 540,000 distinct CDR3 sequences, 13% were seen once, and the ten largest hold roughly 9.7%. This sample also belongs to another study, concerning T cells in Graves' hyperthyroidism and ophthalmopathy.

The sample consisted of peripheral blood mononuclear cells (PBMCs), taken at new diagnosis, from a patient treated with antithyroid drugs. These receptors were collected from a man under 40 with Graves disease.

V gene TRBV19 combines with J gene TRBJ2-1; 12 bases line up with TRBD1. The CDR3 runs to 13 residues. V lost 9 bases, J lost 8 bases, and 5 bases stayed unmatched. Per germline, CDR1 LNHDA and CDR2 SQIVND (reference sequence). The CDR3 loop is CASRDRGQDEQFF. The CDR3 DNA sequence: TGTGCCAGCCGGGACAGGGGGCAGGATGAGCAGTTCTTC.

This clonotype has a count of ten or more. The V gene is TRBV7-9, the J gene TRBJ2-7; D is uncertain. Germline V gene lookup returns CDR1 SEHNR and CDR2 FQNEAQ (reference sequence). The CDR3 contains 14 residues. The V end lost 1 base, the J end lost 1 base, and 8 bases lay between the germline ends. CDR3 DNA: TGTGCCAGCAGCTTAGATGTAGGATCCTACGAGCAGTACTTC. Translating it yields CASSLDVGSYEQYF.

V and J are TRBV6-1 and TRBJ2-7, with a weak D call TRBD2 (6 bases). This CDR3 has 13 amino acids. The germline gives CDR1 MNHNS, CDR2 SASEGT. The V and J ends lost 8 bases and 2 bases respectively, with 13 bases between them. The DNA of the CDR3 is TGTGCCAGCTCTCGGGGGAAGACCTACGAGCAGTACTTC. This codes for CASSRGKTYEQYF.

This clonotype was picked up many times. The chain is built from TRBV6-2 or TRBV6-3 and TRBJ2-4; TRBD1 agrees at 7 bases. The CDR3 length is 16 residues. CDR1 and CDR2 from the germline V gene are MNHEY and SVGEGT. The junction had 8 bases not matched to a gene; V was cut back by 4 bases and J by 2 bases. The CDR3 region has the DNA TGTGCCAGCAGTTCCCTACAGGGGATAACCAAAAACATTCAGTACTTC. Protein product: CASSSLQGITKNIQYF.

There are many counts of this clonotype. This chain connects TRBV30 to TRBJ2-5, with 7 bases matching TRBD1. J lost 1 base, V lost 4 bases, and 6 bases had no gene match. CDR3 length: 14 amino acids. CDR1 GTSNPN and CDR2 SVGIG come from the germline V gene (reference sequence). The DNA of the CDR3 is TGTGCCTGGATCCGGGACAGCCTCCAAGAGACCCAGTACTTC. Amino acids: CAWIRDSLQETQYF.